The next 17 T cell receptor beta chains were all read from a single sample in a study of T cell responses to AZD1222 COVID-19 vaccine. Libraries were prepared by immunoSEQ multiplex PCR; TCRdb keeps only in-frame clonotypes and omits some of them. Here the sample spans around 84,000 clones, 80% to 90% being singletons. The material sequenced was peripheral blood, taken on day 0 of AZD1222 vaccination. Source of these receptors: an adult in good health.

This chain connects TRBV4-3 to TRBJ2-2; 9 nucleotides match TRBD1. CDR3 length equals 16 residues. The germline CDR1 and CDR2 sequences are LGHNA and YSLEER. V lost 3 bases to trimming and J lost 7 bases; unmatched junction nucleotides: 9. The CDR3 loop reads CASSQPGQGWVGELFF. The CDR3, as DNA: TGCGCCAGCAGCCAGCCGGGACAGGGTTGGGTCGGGGAGCTGTTTTTT.

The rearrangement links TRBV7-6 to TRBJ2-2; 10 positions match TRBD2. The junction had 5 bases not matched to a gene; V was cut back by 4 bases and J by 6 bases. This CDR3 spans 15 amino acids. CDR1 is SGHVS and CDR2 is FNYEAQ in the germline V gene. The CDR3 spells CASSYGTSAAGELFF. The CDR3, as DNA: TGTGCCAGCAGCTACGGGACTAGCGCGGCCGGGGAGCTGTTTTTT.

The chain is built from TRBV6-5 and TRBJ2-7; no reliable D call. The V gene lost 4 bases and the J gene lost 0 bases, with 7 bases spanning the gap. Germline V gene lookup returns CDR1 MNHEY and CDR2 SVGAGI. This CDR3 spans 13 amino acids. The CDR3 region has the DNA TGTGCCAGCAGTTTTGACCGCTCCTACGAGCAGTACTTC. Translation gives CASSFDRSYEQYF.

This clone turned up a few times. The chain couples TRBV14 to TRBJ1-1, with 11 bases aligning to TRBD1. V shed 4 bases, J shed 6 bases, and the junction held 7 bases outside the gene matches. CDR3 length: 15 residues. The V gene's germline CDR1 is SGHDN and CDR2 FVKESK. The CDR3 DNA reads TGTGCCAGCAGCCCTTCCGGACAGGGGGCATCTGAAGCTTTCTTT. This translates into CASSPSGQGASEAFF.

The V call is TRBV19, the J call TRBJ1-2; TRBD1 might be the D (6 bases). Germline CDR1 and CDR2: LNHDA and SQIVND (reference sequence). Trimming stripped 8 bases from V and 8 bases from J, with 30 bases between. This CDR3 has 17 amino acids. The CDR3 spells CASEPAGRGDLSGGYTF. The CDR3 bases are TGTGCCAGTGAACCGGCGGGCAGGGGAGATTTGTCGGGCGGCTACACCTTC.

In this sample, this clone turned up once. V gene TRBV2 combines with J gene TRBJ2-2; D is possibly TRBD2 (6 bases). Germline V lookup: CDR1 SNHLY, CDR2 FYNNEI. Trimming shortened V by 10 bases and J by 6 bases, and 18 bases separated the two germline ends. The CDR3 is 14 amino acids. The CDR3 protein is CATPGLSAPGELFF. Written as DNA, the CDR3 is TGTGCCACACCGGGACTTTCGGCACCCGGGGAGCTGTTTTTT.

Here the CDR3 reads CASRRVGGRAYEQYF. As DNA, the CDR3 is TGTGCCAGCAGGAGGGTAGGCGGGAGGGCCTACGAGCAGTACTTC. The chain carries TRBV11-2 and TRBJ2-7; 9 bases line up with TRBD2. Per the germline V gene, CDR1 is SGHAT and CDR2 is FQNNGV. CDR3 size: 15 residues. Trimming at V came to 6 bases and at J to 2 bases, leaving 8 bases not matched to a gene.

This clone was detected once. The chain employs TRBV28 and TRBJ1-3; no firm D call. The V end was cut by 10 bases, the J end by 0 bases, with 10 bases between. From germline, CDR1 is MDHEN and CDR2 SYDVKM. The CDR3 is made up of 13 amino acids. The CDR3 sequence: CATYRDSGNTIYF. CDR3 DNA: TGTGCCACCTACAGAGACTCTGGAAACACCATATATTTT. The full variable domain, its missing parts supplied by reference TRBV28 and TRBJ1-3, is DVKVTQSSRYLVKRTGEKVFLECVQDMDHENMFWYRQDPGLGLRLIYFSYDVKMKEKGDIPEGYSVSREKKERFSLILESASTNQTSMYLCATYRDSGNTIYFGEGSWLTVV.

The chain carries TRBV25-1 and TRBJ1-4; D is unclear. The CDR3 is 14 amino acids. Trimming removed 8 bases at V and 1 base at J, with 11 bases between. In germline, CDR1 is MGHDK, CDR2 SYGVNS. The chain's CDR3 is CASGRSGTNEKLFF. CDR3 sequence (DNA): TGTGCCAGCGGCCGTTCGGGAACTAATGAAAAACTGTTTTTT.

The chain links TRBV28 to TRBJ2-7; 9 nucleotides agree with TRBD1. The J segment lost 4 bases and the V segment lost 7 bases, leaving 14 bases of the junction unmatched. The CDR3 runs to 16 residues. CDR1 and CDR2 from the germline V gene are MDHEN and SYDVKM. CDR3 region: CASTTGQGFLGYEQYF. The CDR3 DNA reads TGTGCCAGCACCACGGGACAGGGATTTCTAGGGTACGAGCAGTACTTC.

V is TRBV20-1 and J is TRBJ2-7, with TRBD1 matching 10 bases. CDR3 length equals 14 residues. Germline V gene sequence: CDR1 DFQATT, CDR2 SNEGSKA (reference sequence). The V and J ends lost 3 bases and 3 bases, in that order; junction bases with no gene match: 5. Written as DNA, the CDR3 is TGCAGTGCTAGTAGACAGGGGGCTTTCTACGAGCAGTACTTC. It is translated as CSASRQGAFYEQYF.

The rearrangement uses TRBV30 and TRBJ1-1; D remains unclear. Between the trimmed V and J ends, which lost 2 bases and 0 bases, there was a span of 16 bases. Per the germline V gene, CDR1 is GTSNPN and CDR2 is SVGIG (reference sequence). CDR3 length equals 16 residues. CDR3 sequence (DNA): TGTGCCTGGAGTTCCCCTATAGAGGTCCTGAACACTGAAGCTTTCTTT. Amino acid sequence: CAWSSPIEVLNTEAFF.

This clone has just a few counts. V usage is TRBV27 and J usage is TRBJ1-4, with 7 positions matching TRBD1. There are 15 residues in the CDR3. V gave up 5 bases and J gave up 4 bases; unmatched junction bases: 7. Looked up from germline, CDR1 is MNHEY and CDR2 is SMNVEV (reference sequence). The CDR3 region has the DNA TGTGCCAGCAGTCCCTTCGGGACAGTTAATGAAAAACTGTTTTTT. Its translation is CASSPFGTVNEKLFF.

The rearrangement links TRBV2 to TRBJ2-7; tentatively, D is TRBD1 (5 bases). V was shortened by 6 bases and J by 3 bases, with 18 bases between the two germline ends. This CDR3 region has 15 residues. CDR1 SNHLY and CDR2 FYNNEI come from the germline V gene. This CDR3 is CASSAGFSRHYEQYF. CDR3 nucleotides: TGTGCCAGCAGCGCAGGGTTCAGTCGACACTACGAGCAGTACTTC.

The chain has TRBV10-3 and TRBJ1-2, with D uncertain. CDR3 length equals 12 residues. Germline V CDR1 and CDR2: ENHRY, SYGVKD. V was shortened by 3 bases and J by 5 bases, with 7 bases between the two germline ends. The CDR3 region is CAISEGYYGYTF. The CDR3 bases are TGTGCCATCAGTGAAGGGTATTATGGCTACACCTTC.

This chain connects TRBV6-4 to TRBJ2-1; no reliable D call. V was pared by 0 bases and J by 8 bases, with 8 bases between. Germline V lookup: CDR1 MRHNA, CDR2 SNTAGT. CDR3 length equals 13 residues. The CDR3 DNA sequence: TGTGCCAGCAGTGACTCTCGACGGGATGAGCAGTTCTTC. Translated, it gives CASSDSRRDEQFF.

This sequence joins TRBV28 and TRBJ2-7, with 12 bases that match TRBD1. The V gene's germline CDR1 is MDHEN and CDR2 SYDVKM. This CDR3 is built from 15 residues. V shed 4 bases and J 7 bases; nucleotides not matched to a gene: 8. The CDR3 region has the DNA TGTGCCAGCAGTTCGCCGGGACAGGGGGCGGGGGAGCAGTACTTC. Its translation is CASSSPGQGAGEQYF. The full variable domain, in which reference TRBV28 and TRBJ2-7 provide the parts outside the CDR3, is DVKVTQSSRYLVKRTGEKVFLECVQDMDHENMFWYRQDPGLGLRLIYFSYDVKMKEKGDIPEGYSVSREKKERFSLILESASTNQTSMYLCASSSPGQGAGEQYFGPGTRLTVT.